This note documents a single T cell receptor (beta chain) sequence. Its specificity is unknown. The V gene lost 0 bases and the J gene lost 0 bases, with 15 bases spanning the gap. CDR1 is MNHNS and CDR2 is SASEGT in the germline V gene. CDR3 length: 17 residues. These data come from a study of cytomegalovirus exposure and HLA in healthy donors. Findings and limits, study-wide: Later, an analysis showed that TCR beta chains associated with HLA were more clonally expanded than others that were equally common.

Use of 60 Vbeta and 13 Jbeta primers characterized the PCR. Sequencing was performed with immunoSEQ multiplex PCR; in TCRdb, only in-frame clones are kept and a portion is missing. Of 100,000 to 150,000 clones listed, 84% were seen once; the top ten hold 2.5% to 3.5%. The chain employs TRBV6-1 and TRBJ2-7; tentative D call: TRBD2 (6 bases). This clonotype was obtained from a woman younger than 35 in good health and CMV-seropositive. Material for sequencing was PBMCs. The CDR3 is CASSEALGGASSYEQYF. As DNA, the CDR3 is TGTGCCAGCAGTGAAGCGCTGGGCGGGGCGAGCTCCTACGAGCAGTACTTC.